This is a list of T cell receptor beta chains from one sample in a study of beta chain features in type 1 diabetes. TCRdb's copy holds only in-frame clones and misses some; the assay was immunoSEQ multiplex PCR. The sample holds over 300,000 clones, under 8.5% seen once. Sequencing was done on a sample of central memory CD4+ T cells from blood. The receptors derive from a woman aged 18-35 years in good health. CDR3s include the opening cysteine and the closing phenylalanine or tryptophan. The D gene is left open where the match is weak. The listing skips clone size in some rows; elsewhere it reads once, few, many or a size class.

j_call v_call d_call clone_size cdr3_aa cdr3_nt
TRBJ2-5 TRBV5-1 TRBD1 few CASSLNRGVQETQYF TGCGCCAGCAGCTTGAACAGGGGCGTCCAAGAGACCCAGTACTTC
TRBJ2-3 TRBV5-1 TRBD1 few CASSLGQGRSDTQYF TGCGCCAGCAGCCTAGGACAGGGGAGATCAGATACGCAGTATTTT
TRBJ2-2 TRBV2 TRBD2 few CASSRRTVVAGSVTGELFF TGTGCCAGCAGTCGACGGACAGTCGTAGCGGGGTCAGTCACCGGGGAGCTGTTTTTT
TRBJ2-5 TRBV29-1 . . CSVEEGFKFQETQYF TGCAGCGTTGAAGAAGGTTTCAAGTTCCAAGAGACCCAGTACTTC
TRBJ2-5 TRBV5-1 . few CASSPTDQETQYF TGCGCCAGCAGCCCGACCGATCAAGAGACCCAGTACTTC
TRBJ1-1 TRBV6-5 . . CASSYMGMNTEAFF TGTGCCAGCAGTTACATGGGAATGAACACTGAAGCTTTCTTT
TRBJ2-3 TRBV4-2 TRBD2 few CASSQGLAGGPTRTDTQYF TGTGCCAGCAGCCAAGGACTAGCGGGAGGGCCCACCCGCACAGATACGCAGTATTTT
TRBJ2-7 TRBV7-9 . few CASSSQSGRVYEQYF TGTGCCAGCAGCTCGCAATCAGGGAGAGTCTACGAGCAGTACTTC
TRBJ2-2 TRBV10-1 . few CASGGPNTGELFF TGCGCCAGCGGCGGGCCCAACACCGGGGAGCTGTTTTTT
TRBJ2-3 TRBV10-3 . . CATRGTDTQYF TGTGCCACCCGGGGCACAGATACGCAGTATTTT
TRBJ2-1 TRBV5-6 . . CASSPPGWSYNEQFF TGTGCCAGCAGCCCACCCGGTTGGTCCTACAATGAGCAGTTCTTC
TRBJ2-2 TRBV2 . once CASSERRAATGELFF TGTGCCAGCAGTGAAAGGAGAGCGGCCACCGGGGAGCTGTTTTTT
TRBJ2-1 TRBV7-2 TRBD2 many CASSLGTSGYNEQFF TGTGCCAGCAGCTTAGGGACTAGCGGCTACAATGAGCAGTTCTTC
TRBJ1-4 TRBV5-1 TRBD1 few CASSLGQGAANEKLFF TGCGCCAGCAGCTTAGGACAGGGAGCGGCTAATGAAAAACTGTTTTTT
TRBJ2-7 TRBV7-3 . . CASSLAGPGYEQYF TGTGCCAGCAGCCTGGCTGGGCCTGGGTACGAGCAGTACTTC
TRBJ2-6 TRBV7-9 TRBD1 . CASSQGANGANVLTF TGTGCCAGCAGCCAGGGGGCTAACGGGGCCAACGTCCTGACTTTC
TRBJ2-3 TRBV11-2 TRBD2 few CASSLGLGGRTDTQYF TGTGCCAGCAGCTTAGGATTAGGCGGGAGAACAGATACGCAGTATTTT
TRBJ2-7 TRBV10-3 . few CAISLTSYEQYF TGTGCCATCAGTCTGACTAGCTACGAGCAGTACTTC
TRBJ2-1 TRBV7-3 TRBD2 few CASSYSSGFYNEQFF TGTGCCAGCAGTTACTCTAGCGGCTTCTACAATGAGCAGTTCTTC
TRBJ2-5 TRBV5-1 TRBD1 . CASSSGQVQETQYF TGCGCCAGCAGCTCCGGACAGGTCCAAGAGACCCAGTACTTC
TRBJ2-5 TRBV10-3 TRBD2 . CAISVSSGRETQYF TGTGCCATCAGTGTTTCTAGCGGGAGAGAGACCCAGTACTTC
TRBJ1-5 TRBV15 . . CATSSIGGADSPQHF TGTGCCACCAGCTCCATAGGGGGAGCAGACTCGCCCCAGCATTTT
TRBJ2-1 TRBV11-2 TRBD2 few CASSSGLSQYEQFF TGTGCCAGCAGTTCGGGACTATCCCAATATGAGCAGTTCTTC
TRBJ1-1 TRBV7-3 . many CASSSGVGNTEAFF TGTGCCAGCAGCTCAGGGGTCGGGAACACTGAAGCTTTCTTT
TRBJ2-5 TRBV5-4 TRBD1 . CASSGNPGQGNQETQYF TGTGCCAGCAGCGGAAACCCGGGACAGGGGAACCAAGAGACCCAGTACTTC
TRBJ2-3 TRBV7-2 . . CASSAYTDTQYF TGTGCCAGCAGTGCTTACACAGATACGCAGTATTTT
TRBJ2-5 TRBV5-6 TRBD2 few CASSLALSTSGSGGTQYF TGTGCCAGCAGCTTAGCCTTATCGACTAGCGGGAGTGGCGGGACCCAGTACTTC